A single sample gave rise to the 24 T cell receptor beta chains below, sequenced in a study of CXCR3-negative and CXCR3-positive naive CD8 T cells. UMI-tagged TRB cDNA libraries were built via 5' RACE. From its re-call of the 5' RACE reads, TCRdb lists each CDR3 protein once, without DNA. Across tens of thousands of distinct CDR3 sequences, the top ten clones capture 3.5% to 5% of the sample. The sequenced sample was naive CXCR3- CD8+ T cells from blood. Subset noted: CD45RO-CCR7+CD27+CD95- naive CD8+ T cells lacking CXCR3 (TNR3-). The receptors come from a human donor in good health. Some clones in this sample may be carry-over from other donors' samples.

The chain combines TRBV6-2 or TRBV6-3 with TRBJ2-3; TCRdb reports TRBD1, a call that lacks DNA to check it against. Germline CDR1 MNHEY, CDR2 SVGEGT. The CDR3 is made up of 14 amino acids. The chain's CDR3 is CASDEGAGVGTQYF.

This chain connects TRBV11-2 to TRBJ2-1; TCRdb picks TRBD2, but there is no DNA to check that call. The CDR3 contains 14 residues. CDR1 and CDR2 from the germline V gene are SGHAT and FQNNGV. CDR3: CASSLVPSNNEQFF.

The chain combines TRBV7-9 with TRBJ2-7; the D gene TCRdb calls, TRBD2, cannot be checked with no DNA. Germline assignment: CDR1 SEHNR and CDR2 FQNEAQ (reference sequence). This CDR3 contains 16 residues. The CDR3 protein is CASRGTTDLRPYEQYF. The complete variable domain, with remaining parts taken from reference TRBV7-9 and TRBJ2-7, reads DTGVSQNPRHKITKRGQNVTFRCDPISEHNRLYWYRQTLGQGPEFLTYFQNEAQLEKSRLLSDRFSAERPKGSFSTLEIQRTEQGDSAMYLCASRGTTDLRPYEQYFGPGTRLTVT.

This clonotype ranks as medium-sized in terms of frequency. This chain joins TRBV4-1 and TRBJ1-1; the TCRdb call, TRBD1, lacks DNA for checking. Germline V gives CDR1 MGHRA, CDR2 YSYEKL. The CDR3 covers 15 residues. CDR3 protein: CASSQEGRGDTEAFF.

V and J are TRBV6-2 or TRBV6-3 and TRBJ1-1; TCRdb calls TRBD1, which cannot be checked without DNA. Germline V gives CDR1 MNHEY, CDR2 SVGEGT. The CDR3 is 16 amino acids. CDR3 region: CASSWSDRGGYTEAFF.

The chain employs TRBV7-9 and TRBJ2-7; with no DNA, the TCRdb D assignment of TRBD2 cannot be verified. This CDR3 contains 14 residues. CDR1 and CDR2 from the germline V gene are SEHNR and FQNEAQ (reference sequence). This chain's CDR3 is CASSLARRPGEQYF.

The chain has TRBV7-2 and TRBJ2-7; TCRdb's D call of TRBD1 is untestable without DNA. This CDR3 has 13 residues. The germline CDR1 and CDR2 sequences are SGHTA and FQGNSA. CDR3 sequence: CASSFVGVYEQYF.

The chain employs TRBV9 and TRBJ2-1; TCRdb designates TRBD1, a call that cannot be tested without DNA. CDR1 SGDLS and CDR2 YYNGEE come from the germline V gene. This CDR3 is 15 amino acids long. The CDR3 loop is CASSVGGVPGNEQFF.

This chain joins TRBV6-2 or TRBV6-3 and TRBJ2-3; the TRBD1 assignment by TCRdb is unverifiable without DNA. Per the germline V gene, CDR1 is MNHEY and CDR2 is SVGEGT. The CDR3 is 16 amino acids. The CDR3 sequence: CASSYSTGDLTDTQYF.

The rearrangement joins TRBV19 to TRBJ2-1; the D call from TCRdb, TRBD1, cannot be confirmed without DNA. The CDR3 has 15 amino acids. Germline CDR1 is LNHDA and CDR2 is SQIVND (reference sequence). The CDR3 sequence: CASSPVPGLHNEQFF.

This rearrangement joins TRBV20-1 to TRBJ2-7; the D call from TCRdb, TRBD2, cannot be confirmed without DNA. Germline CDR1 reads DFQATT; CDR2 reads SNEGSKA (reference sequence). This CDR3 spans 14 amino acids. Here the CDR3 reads CSARSSGGGYEQYF.

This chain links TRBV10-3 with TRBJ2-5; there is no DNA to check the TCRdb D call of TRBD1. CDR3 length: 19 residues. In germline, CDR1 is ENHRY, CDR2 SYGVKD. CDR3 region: CAISEPTIAQVKRGETQYF.

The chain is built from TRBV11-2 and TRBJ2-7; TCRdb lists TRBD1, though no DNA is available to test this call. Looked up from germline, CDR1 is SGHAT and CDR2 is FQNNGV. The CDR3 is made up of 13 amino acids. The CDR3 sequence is CASSQTGSWEQYF.

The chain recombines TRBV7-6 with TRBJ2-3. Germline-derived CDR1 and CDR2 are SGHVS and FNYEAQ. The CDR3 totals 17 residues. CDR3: CASSIALGRPKEDTQYF.

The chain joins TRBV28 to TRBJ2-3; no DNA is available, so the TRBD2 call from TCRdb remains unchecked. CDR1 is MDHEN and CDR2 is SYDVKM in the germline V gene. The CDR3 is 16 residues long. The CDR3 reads CASSTLGPRETDTQYF.

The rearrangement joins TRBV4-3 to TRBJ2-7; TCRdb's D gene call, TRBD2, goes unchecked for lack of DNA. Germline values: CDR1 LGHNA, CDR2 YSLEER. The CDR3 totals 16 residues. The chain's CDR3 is CASSQDPAGGYYEQYF.

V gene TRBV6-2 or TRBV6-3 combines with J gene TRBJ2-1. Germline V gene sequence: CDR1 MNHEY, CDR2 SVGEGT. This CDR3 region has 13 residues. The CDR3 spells CASSYVETNEQFF.

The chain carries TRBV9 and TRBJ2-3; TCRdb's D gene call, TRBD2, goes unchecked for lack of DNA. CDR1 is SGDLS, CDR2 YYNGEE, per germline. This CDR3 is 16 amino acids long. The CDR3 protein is CASSVSLAASTDTQYF.

The CDR3 spells CASAPQGRFATIMDLTLNTEAFF. V gene TRBV27 combines with J gene TRBJ1-1; TCRdb calls TRBD1, which cannot be checked without DNA. Germline V gene sequence: CDR1 MNHEY, CDR2 SMNVEV (reference sequence). The CDR3 consists of 23 residues.

The CDR3: CASSQTGHSYNEQFF. The rearrangement joins TRBV27 to TRBJ2-1; checking the TCRdb D call of TRBD1 is not possible without DNA. Germline CDR1 is MNHEY and CDR2 is SMNVEV (reference sequence). There are 15 residues in the CDR3.

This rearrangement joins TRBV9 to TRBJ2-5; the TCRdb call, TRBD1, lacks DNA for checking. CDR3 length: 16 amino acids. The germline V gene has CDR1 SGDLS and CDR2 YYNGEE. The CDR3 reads CASSEPGTGPAGTQYF.

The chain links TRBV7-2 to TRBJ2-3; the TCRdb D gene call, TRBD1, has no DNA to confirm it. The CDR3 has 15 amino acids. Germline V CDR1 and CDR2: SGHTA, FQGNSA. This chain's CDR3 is CASSEWGGLTDTQYF.

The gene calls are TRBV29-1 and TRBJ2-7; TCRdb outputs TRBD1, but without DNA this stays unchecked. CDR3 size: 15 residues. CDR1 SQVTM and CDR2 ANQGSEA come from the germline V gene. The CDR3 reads CSVKGGGGQPYEQYF.

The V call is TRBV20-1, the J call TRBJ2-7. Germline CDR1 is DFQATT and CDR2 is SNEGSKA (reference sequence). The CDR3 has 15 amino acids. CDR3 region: CSARGRTSPSYEQYF.